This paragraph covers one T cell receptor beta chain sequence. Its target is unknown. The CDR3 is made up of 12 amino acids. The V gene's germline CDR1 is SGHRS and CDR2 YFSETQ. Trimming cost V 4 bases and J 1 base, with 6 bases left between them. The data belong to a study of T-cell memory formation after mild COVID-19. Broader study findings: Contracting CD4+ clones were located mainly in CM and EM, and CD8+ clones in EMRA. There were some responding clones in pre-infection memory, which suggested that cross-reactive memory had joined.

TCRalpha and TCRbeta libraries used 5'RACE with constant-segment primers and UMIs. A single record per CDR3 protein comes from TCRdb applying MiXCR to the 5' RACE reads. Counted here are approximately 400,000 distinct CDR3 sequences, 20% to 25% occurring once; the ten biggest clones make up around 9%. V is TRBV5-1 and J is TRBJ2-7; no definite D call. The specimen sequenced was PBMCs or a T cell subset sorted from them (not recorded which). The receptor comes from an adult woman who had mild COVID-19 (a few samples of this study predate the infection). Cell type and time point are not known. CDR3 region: CASSATSYEQYF. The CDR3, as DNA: TGCGCCAGCAGCGCGACTTCCTACGAGCAGTACTTC.